This T cell receptor (beta chain) derives from a study of memory CD4+ T cells and cytomegalovirus serostatus. The sort gate was single viable CD3+CD4+CD8-CD45RO+ cells for memory CD4+ T cells. Serum IgG to CMV pp150, pp28, p38 and p52 defined serostatus. After thawing, CD4+ T cells were positively selected. Only in-frame clones appear in the TCRdb table, and some are missing; sequencing was by immunoSEQ multiplex PCR. The sample consists of about 100,000 clones, about 80% of them appearing once. Germline V lookup: CDR1 SNHLY, CDR2 FYNNEI. V dropped 7 bases and J dropped 5 bases, with 14 bases sitting between them. The CDR3 consists of 13 residues.

The chain couples TRBV2 to TRBJ2-5; D perhaps matches TRBD1 (5 bases). This sequence was found in an adult in good health and CMV-seropositive. What was sequenced was memory CD4+ T cells from blood. The CDR3 spells CASNIEKGETQYF. The CDR3 DNA is TGTGCCAGCAACATAGAGAAGGGGGAGACCCAGTACTTC.